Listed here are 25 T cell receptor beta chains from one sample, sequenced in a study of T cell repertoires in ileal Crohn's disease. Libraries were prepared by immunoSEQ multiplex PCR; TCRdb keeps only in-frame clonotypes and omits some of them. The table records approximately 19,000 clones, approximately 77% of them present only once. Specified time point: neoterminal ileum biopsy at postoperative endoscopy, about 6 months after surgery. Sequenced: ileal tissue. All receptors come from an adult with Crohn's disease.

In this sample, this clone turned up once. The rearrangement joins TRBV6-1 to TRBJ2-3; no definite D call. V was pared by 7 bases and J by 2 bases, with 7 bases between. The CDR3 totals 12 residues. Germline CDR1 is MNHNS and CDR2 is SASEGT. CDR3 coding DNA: TGTGCCAGCAAGAGGCTCACAGATACGCAGTATTTT. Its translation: CASKRLTDTQYF.

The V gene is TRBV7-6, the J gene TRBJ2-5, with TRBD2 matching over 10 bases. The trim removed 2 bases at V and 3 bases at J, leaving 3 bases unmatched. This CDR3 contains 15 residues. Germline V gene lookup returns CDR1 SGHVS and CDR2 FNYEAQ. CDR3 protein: CASSLPLAGEETQYF. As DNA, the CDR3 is TGTGCCAGCAGCTTACCGCTAGCGGGGGAAGAGACCCAGTACTTC.

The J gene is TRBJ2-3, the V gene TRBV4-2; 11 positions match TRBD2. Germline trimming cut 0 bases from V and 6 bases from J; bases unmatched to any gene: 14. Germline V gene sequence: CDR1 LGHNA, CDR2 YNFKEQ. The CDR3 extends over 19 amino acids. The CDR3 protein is CASSQDSLKLAGAMDTQYF. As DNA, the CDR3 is TGTGCCAGCAGCCAAGATTCCTTGAAACTAGCGGGGGCCATGGATACGCAGTATTTT.

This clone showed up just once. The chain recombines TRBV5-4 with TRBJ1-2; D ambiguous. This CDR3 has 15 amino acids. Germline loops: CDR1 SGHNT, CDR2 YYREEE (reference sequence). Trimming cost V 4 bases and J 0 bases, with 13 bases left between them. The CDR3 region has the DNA TGTGCCAGCAGCCCCGCCAGACTCTCTAACTATGGCTACACCTTC. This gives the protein CASSPARLSNYGYTF.

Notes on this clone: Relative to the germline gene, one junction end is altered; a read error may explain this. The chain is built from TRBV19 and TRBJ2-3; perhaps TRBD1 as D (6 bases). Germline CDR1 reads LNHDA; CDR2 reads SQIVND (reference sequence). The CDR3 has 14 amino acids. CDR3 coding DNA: TGTGCCAGTAGTGTAGACCAGGGGTCAGATACGCAGTATTTT. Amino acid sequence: CASSVDQGSDTQYF.

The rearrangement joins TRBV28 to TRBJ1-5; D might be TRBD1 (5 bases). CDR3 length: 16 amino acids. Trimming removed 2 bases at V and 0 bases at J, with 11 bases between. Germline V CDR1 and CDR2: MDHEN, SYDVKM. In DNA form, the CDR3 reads TGTGCCAGCAGTTTAAGGGGTACCTATAGCAATCAGCCCCAGCATTTT. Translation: CASSLRGTYSNQPQHF. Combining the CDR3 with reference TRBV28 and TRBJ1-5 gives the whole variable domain DVKVTQSSRYLVKRTGEKVFLECVQDMDHENMFWYRQDPGLGLRLIYFSYDVKMKEKGDIPEGYSVSREKKERFSLILESASTNQTSMYLCASSLRGTYSNQPQHFGDGTRLSIL.

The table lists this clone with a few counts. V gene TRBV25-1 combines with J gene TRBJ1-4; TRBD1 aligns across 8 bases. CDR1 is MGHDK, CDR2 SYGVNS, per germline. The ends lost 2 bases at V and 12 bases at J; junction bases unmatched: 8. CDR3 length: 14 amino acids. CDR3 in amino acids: CASSETGGLRELFF. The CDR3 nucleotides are TGTGCCAGCAGTGAAACAGGGGGTTTGAGGGAACTGTTTTTT.

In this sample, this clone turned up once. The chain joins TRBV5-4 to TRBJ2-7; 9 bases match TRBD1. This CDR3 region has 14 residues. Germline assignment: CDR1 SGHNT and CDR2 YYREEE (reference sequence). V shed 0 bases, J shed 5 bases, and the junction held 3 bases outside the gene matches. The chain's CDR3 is CASSLGDREDEQYF. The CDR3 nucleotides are TGTGCCAGCAGCTTGGGGGACAGGGAAGACGAGCAGTACTTC.

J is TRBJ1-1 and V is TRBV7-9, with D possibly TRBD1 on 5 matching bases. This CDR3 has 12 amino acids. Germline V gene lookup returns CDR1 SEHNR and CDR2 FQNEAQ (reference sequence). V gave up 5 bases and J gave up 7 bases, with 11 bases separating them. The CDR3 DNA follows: TGTGCCAGCAGCACAGGTTCCAGTGAAGCTTTCTTT. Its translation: CASSTGSSEAFF.

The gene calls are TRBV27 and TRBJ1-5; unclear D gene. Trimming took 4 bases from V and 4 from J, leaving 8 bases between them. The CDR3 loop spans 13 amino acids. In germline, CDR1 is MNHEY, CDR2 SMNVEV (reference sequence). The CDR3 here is CASSYSKNQPQHF. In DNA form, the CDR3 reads TGTGCCAGCAGTTACAGTAAAAATCAGCCCCAGCATTTT.

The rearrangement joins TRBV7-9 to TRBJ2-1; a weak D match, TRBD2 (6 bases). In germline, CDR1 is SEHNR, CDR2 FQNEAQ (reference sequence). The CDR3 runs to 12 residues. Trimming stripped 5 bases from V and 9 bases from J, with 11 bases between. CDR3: CASSRLVGEQFF. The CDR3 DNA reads TGTGCCAGCAGCCGACTAGTGGGTGAGCAGTTCTTC. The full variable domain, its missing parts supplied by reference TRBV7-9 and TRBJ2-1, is DTGVSQNPRHKITKRGQNVTFRCDPISEHNRLYWYRQTLGQGPEFLTYFQNEAQLEKSRLLSDRFSAERPKGSFSTLEIQRTEQGDSAMYLCASSRLVGEQFFGPGTRLTVL.

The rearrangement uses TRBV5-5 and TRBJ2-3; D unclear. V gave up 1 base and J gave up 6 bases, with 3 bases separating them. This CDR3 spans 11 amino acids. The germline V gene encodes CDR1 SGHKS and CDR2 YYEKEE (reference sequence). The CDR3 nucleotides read TGTGCCAGCAGCTTGCTTGATACGCAGTATTTT. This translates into CASSLLDTQYF.

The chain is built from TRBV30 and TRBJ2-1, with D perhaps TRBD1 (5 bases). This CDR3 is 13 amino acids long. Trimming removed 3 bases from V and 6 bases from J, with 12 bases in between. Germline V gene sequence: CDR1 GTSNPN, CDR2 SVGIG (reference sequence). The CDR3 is CAWRQDQTNEQFF. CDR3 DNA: TGTGCCTGGAGACAGGATCAAACCAATGAGCAGTTCTTC.

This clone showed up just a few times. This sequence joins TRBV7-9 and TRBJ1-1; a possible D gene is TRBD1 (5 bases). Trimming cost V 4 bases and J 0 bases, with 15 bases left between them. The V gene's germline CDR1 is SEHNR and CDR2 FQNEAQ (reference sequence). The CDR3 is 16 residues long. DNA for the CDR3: TGTGCCAGCAGCTCAAGACAGTATCGAATGAACACTGAAGCTTTCTTT. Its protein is CASSSRQYRMNTEAFF.

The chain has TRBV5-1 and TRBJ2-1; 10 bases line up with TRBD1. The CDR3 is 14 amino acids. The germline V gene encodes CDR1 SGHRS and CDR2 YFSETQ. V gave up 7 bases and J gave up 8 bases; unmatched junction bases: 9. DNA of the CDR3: TGCGCCAGCCACTCCGGGACAGGGGTGCATGAGCAGTTCTTC. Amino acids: CASHSGTGVHEQFF.

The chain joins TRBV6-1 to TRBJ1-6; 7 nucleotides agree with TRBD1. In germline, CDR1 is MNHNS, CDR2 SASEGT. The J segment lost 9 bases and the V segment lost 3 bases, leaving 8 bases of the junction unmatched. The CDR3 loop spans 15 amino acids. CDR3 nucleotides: TGTGCCAGCAGTGATATTCCAGGGGGAGGTTCACCCCTCCACTTT. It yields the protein CASSDIPGGGSPLHF.

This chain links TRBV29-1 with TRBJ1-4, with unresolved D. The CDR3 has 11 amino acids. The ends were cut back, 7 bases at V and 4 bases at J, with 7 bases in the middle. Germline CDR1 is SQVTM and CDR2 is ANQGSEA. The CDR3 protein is CSGWLNEKLFF. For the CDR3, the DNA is TGCAGCGGGTGGCTTAATGAAAAACTGTTTTTT.

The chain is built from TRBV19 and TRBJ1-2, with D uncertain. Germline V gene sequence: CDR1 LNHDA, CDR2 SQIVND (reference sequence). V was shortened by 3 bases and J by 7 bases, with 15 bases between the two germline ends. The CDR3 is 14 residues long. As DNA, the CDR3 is TGTGCCAGTAGTATGGAGGCAGGAGGTGGTGGCTACACCTTC. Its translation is CASSMEAGGGGYTF.

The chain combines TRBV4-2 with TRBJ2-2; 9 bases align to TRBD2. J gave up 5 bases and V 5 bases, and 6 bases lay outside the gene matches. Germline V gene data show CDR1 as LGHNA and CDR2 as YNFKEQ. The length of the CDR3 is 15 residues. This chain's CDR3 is CASSSGGTETGELFF. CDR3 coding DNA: TGTGCCAGCAGCAGCGGGGGGACAGAAACCGGGGAGCTGTTTTTT.

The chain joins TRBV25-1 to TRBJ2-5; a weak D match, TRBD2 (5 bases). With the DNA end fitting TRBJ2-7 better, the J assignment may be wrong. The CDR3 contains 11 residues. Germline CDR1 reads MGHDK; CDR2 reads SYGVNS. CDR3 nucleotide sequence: TGTGCCAGCAGAGACTACCACGAGCAGTACTTC. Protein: CASRDYHEQYF.

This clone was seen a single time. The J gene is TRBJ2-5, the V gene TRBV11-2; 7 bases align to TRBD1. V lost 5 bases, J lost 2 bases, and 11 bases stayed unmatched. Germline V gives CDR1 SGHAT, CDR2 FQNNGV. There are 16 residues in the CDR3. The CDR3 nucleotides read TGTGCCAGCAGCCGAGGGGGCACCCTGCTTCAAGAGACCCAGTACTTC. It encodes CASSRGGTLLQETQYF.

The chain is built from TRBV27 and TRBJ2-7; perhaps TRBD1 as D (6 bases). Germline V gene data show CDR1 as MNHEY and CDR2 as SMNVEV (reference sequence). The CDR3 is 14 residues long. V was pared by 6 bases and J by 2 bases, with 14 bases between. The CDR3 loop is CASSFSQGTYEQYF. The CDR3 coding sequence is TGTGCCAGCAGCTTCAGTCAGGGGACCTACGAGCAGTACTTC.

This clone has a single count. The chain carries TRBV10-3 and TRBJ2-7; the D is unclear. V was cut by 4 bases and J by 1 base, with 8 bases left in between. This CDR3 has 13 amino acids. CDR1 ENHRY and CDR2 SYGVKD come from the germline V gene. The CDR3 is CAISAIVSYEQYF. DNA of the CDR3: TGTGCCATCAGTGCTATCGTTTCCTACGAGCAGTACTTC.

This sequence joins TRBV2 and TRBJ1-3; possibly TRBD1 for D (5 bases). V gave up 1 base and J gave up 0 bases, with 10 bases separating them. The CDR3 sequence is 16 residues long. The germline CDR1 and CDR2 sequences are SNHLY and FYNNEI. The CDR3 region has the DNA TGTGCCAGCAGTGAAGGGGGCGGCTTCTCTGGAAACACCATATATTTT. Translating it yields CASSEGGGFSGNTIYF.

The CDR3 sequence is CAWSVKGSSGNTIYF. CDR3 DNA sequence: TGTGCCTGGAGTGTAAAAGGGAGCTCTGGAAACACCATATATTTT. This chain connects TRBV30 to TRBJ1-3; D is unclear. V gave up 0 bases and J gave up 0 bases, with 9 bases separating them. This CDR3 is 15 amino acids long. CDR1 and CDR2 from the germline V gene are GTSNPN and SVGIG (reference sequence).